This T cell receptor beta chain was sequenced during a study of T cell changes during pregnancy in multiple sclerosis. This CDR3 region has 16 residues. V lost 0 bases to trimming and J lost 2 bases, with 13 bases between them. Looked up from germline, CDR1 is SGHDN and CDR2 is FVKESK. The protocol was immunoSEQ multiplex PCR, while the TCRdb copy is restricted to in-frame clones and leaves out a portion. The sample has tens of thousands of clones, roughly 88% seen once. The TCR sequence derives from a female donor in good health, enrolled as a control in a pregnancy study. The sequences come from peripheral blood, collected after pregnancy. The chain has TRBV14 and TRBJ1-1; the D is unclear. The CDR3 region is CASSQDLGGINTEAFF. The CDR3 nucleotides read TGTGCCAGCAGCCAAGATCTCGGAGGGATTAACACTGAAGCTTTCTTT.